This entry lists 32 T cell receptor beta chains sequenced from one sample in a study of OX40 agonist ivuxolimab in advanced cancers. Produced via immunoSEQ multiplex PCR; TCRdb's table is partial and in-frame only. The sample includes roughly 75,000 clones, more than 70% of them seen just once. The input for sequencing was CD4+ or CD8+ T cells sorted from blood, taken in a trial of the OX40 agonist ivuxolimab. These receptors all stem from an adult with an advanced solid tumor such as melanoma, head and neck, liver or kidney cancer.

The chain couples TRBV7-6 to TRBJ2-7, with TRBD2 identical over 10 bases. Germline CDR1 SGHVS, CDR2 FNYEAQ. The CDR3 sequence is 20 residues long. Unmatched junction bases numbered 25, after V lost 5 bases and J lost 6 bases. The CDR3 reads CASSGGGPSGRASIKGEQYF. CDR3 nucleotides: TGTGCCAGCAGCGGGGGTGGGCCCAGCGGGAGGGCCTCCATCAAAGGCGAGCAGTACTTC.

The CDR3 DNA follows: TGTGCCAGCAGTTCCTACTCCTACGAGCAGTACTTC. This codes for CASSSYSYEQYF. The rearrangement joins TRBV6-5 to TRBJ2-7; D unclear. From germline, CDR1 is MNHEY and CDR2 SVGAGI. V was shortened by 4 bases and J by 0 bases, with 4 bases between the two germline ends. The CDR3 loop spans 12 amino acids.

CDR3 coding DNA: TGTGCCAGCAGGCAGGAAAAAACTTTCTTT. This gives the protein CASRQEKTFF. This sequence joins TRBV6-5 and TRBJ1-1; no definite D call. CDR1 is MNHEY and CDR2 is SVGAGI in the germline V gene. The CDR3 extends over 10 amino acids. The germline V and J ends were trimmed by 6 bases and 12 bases, with 11 bases remaining between them.

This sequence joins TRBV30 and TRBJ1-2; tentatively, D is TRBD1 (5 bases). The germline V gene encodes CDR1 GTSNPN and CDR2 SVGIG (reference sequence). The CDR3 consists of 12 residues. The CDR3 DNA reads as TGTGCTCAGATGATCGGGGGGAATGGCTACACCTTC. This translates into CAQMIGGNGYTF.

The CDR3 DNA reads TGTGCCAGCAGTGGTTGGTTGCGCACAGATACGCAGTATTTT. Translating gives CASSGWLRTDTQYF. The V and J genes are TRBV2 and TRBJ2-3; D is undetermined. Germline-derived CDR1 and CDR2 are SNHLY and FYNNEI. The V end was cut by 4 bases, the J end by 1 base, with 9 bases between. CDR3 size: 14 residues.

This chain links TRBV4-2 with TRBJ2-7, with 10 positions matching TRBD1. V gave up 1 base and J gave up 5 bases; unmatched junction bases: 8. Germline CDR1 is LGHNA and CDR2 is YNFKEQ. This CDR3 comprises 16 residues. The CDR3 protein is CASSQGGGQGFDEQYF. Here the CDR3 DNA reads TGTGCCAGCAGCCAAGGGGGGGGACAGGGGTTCGACGAGCAGTACTTC.

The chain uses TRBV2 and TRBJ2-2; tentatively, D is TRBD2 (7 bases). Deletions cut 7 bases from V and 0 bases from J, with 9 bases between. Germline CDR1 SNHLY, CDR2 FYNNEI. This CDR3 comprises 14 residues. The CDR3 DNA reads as TGTGCCAGCAAAGGGGGGGCGAACACCGGGGAGCTGTTTTTT. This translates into CASKGGANTGELFF.

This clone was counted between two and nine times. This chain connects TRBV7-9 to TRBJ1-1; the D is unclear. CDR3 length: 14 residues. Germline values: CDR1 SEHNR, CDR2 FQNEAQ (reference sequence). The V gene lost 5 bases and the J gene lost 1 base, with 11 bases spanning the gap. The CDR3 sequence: CASSTTVGNTEAFF. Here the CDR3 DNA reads TGTGCCAGCAGCACAACGGTCGGGAACACTGAAGCTTTCTTT.

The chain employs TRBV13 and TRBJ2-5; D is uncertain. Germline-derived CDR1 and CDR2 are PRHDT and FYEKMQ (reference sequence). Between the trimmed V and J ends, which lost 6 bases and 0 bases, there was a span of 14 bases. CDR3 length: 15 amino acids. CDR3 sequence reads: CASSFSTAYQETQYF. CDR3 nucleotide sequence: TGTGCCAGCAGTTTTTCCACAGCGTACCAAGAGACCCAGTACTTC.

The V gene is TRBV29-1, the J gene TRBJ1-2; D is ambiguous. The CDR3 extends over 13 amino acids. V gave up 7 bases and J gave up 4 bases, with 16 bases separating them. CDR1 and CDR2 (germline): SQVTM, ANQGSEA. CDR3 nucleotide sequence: TGCAGCGGTGGAACGGGAATCGGCTATGGCTACACCTTC. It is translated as CSGGTGIGYGYTF.

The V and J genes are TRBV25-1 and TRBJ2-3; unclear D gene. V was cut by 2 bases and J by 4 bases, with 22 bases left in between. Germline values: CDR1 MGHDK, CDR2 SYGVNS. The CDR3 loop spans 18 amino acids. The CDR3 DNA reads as TGTGCCAGCAGTGAACCTACCCCCAGTCCGGCGCTGCCAGATACGCAGTATTTT. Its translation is CASSEPTPSPALPDTQYF.

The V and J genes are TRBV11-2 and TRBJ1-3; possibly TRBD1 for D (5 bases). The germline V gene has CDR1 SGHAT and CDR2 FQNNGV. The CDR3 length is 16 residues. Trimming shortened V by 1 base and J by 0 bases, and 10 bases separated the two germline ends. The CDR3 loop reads CASSLGPGGSGNTIYF. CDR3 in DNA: TGTGCCAGCAGCTTAGGACCGGGGGGCTCTGGAAACACCATATATTTT.

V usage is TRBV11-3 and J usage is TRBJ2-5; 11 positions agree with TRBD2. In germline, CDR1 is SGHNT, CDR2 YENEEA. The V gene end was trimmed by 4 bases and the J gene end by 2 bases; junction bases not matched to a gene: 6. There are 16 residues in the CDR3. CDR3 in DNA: TGTGCCAGCAGCTCCTTCCTAGCGGGAGGTCAAGAGACCCAGTACTTC. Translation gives CASSSFLAGGQETQYF. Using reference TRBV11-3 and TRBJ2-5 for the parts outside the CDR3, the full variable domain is EAGVVQSPRYKIIEKKQPVAFWCNPISGHNTLYWYLQNLGQGPELLIRYENEEAVDDSQLPKDRFSAERLKGVDSTLKIQPAELGDSAVYLCASSSFLAGGQETQYFGPGTRLLVL.

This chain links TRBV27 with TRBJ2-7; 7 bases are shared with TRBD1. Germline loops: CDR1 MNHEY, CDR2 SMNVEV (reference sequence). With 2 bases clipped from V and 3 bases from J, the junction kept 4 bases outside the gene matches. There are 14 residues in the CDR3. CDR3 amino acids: CASSLRGPYYEQYF. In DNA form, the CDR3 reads TGTGCCAGCAGTTTAAGGGGGCCATACTACGAGCAGTACTTC.

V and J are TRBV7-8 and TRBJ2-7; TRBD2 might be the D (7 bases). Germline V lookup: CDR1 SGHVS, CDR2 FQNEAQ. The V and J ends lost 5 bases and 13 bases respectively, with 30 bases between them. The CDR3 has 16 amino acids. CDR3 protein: CASSPRDIQTSAEIYF. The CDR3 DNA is TGTGCCAGCAGCCCCCGGGACATTCAAACTAGCGCCGAGATTTACTTC.

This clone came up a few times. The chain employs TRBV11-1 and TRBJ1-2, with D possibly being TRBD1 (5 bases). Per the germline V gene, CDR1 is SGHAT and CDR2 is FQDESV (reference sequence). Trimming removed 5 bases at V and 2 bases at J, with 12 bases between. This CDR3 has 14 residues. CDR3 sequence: CASSRGDGNYGYTF. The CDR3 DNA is TGTGCCAGCAGCCGAGGGGACGGAAACTATGGCTACACCTTC.

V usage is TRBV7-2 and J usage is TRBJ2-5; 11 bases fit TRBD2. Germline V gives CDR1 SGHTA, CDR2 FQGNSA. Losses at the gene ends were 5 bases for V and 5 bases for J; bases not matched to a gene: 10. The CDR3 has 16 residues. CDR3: CASSPPRLAGMETQYF. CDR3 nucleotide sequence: TGTGCCAGCAGCCCCCCCCGACTAGCGGGAATGGAGACCCAGTACTTC. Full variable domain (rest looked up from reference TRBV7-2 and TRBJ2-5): GAGVSQSPSNKVTEKGKDVELRCDPISGHTALYWYRQSLGQGLEFLIYFQGNSAPDKSGLPSDRFSAERTGGSVSTLTIQRTQQEDSAVYLCASSPPRLAGMETQYFGPGTRLLVL.

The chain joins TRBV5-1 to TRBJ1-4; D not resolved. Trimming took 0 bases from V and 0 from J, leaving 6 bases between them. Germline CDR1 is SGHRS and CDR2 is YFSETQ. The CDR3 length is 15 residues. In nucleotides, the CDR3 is TGCGCCAGCAGCTTGGAAGGAGCAACTAATGAAAAACTGTTTTTT. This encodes CASSLEGATNEKLFF.

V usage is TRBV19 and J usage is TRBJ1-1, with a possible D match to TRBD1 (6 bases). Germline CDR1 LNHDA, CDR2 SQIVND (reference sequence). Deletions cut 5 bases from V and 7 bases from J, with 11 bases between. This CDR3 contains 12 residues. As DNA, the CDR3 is TGTGCCAGTAGTGTGAGGGGGGTTGAAGCTTTCTTT. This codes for CASSVRGVEAFF. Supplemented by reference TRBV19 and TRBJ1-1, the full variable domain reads DGGITQSPKYLFRKEGQNVTLSCEQNLNHDAMYWYRQDPGQGLRLIYYSQIVNDFQKGDIAEGYSVSREKKESFPLTVTSAQKNPTAFYLCASSVRGVEAFFGQGTRLTVV.

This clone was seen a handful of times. CDR3 nucleotides: TGTGCCAGCAGTGTGGGACAGCAAGAGACCCAGTACTTC. This encodes CASSVGQQETQYF. The chain employs TRBV6-1 and TRBJ2-5, with TRBD1 matching over 7 bases. CDR3 length: 13 residues. The trim removed 4 bases at V and 2 bases at J, leaving 1 base unmatched. Germline V lookup: CDR1 MNHNS, CDR2 SASEGT.

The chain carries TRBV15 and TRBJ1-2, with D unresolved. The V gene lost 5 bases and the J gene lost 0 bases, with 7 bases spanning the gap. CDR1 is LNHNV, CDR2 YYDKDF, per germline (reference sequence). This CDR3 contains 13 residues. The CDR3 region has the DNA TGTGCCACCAGCCAGGAAGCTAACTATGGCTACACCTTC. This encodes CATSQEANYGYTF. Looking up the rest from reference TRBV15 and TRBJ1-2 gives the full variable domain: DAMVIQNPRYQVTQFGKPVTLSCSQTLNHNVMYWYQQKSSQAPKLLFHYYDKDFNNEADTPDNFQSRRPNTSFCFLDIRSPGLGDTAMYLCATSQEANYGYTFGSGTRLTVV.

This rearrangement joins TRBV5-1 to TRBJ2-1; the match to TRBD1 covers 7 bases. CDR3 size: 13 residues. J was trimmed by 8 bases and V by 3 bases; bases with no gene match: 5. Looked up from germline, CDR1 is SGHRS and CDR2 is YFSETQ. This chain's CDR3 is CASSWGQFDEQFF. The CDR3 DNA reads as TGCGCCAGCAGCTGGGGACAGTTCGATGAGCAGTTCTTC.

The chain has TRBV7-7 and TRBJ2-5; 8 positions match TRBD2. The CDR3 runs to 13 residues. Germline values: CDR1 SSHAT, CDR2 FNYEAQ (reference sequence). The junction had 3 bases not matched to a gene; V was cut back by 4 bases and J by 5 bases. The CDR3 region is CASSWERGETQYF. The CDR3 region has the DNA TGTGCCAGCAGCTGGGAGCGGGGGGAGACCCAGTACTTC.

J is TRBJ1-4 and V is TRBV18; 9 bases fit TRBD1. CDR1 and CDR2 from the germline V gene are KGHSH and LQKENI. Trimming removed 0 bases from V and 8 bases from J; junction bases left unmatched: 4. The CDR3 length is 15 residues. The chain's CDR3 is CASSPPDRGGEKLFF. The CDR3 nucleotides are TGTGCCAGCTCACCACCGGACAGGGGAGGCGAAAAACTGTTTTTT.

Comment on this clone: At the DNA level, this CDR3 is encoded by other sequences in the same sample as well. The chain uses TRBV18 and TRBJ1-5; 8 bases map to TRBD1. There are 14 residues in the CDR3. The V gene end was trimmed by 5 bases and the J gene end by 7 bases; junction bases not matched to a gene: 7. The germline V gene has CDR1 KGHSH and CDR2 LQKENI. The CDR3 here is CASSSTGVRQPQHF. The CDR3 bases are TGTGCCAGCTCATCGACAGGGGTTCGACAGCCCCAGCATTTT.

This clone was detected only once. The chain's CDR3 is CASSERRDRSNQPQHF. CDR3 sequence (DNA): TGTGCCAGCAGTGAACGTCGGGACAGAAGCAATCAGCCCCAGCATTTT. The rearrangement links TRBV2 to TRBJ1-5; TRBD1 aligns across 7 bases. J gave up 1 base and V 2 bases, and 5 bases lay outside the gene matches. CDR1 and CDR2 (germline): SNHLY, FYNNEI. The CDR3 extends over 16 amino acids.

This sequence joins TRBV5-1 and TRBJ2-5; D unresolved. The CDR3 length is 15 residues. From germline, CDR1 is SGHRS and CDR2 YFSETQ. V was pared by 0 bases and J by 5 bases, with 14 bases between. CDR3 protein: CASSLGAIDRETQYF. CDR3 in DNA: TGCGCCAGCAGCTTGGGGGCCATAGATCGGGAGACCCAGTACTTC.

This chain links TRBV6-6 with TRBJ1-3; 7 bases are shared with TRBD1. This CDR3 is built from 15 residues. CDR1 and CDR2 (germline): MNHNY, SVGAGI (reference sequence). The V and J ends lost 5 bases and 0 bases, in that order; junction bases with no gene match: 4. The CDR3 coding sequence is TGTGCCAGCAGTCCGCGGACAGGCTCTGGAAACACCATATATTTT. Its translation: CASSPRTGSGNTIYF.

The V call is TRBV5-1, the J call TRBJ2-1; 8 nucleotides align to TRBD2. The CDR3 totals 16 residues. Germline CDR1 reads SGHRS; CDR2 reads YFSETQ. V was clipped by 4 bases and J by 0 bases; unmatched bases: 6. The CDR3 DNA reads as TGCGCCAGCAGCACTTTAGCGGGAAGCTCCTACAATGAGCAGTTCTTC. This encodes CASSTLAGSSYNEQFF. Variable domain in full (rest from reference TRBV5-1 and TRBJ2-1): KAGVTQTPRYLIKTRGQQVTLSCSPISGHRSVSWYQQTPGQGLQFLFEYFSETQRNKGNFPGRFSGRQFSNSRSEMNVSTLELGDSALYLCASSTLAGSSYNEQFFGPGTRLTVL.

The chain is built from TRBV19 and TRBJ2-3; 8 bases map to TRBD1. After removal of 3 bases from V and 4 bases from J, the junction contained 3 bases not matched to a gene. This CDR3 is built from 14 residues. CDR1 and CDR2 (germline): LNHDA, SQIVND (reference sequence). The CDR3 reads CASSIQGASDTQYF. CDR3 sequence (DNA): TGTGCCAGTAGTATCCAGGGGGCATCAGATACGCAGTATTTT.

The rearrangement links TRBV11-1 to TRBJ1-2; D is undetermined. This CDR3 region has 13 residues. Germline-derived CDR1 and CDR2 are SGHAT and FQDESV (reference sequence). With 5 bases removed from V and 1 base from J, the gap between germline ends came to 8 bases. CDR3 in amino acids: CASSAQVNYGYTF. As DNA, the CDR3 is TGTGCCAGCAGCGCTCAGGTTAACTATGGCTACACCTTC.

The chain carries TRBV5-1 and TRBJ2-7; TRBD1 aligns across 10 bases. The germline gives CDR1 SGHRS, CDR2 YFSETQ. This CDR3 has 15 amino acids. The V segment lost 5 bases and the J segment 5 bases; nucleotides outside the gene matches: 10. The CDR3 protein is CASRRGTGVFNEQYF. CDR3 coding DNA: TGCGCCAGCAGGAGGGGGACAGGGGTCTTCAACGAGCAGTACTTC.